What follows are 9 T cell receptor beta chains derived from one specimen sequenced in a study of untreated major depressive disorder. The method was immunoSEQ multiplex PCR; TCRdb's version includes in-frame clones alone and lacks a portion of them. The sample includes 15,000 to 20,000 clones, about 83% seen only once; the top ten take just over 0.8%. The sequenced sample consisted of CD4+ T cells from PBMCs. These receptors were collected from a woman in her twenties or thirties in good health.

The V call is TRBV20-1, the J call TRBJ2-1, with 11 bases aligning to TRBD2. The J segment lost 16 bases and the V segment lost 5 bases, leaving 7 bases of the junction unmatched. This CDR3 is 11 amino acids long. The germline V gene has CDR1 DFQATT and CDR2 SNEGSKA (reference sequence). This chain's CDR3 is CSAETSGVTFF. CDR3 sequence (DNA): TGCAGTGCTGAGACTAGCGGGGTCACTTTCTTC.

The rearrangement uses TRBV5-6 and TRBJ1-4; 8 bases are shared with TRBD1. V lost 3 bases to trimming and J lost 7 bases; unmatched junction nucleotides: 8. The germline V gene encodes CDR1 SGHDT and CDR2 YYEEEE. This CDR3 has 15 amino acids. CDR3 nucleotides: TGTGCCAGCAGCTCGGCAGGGGGCGTTATTGAAAAACTGTTTTTT. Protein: CASSSAGGVIEKLFF.

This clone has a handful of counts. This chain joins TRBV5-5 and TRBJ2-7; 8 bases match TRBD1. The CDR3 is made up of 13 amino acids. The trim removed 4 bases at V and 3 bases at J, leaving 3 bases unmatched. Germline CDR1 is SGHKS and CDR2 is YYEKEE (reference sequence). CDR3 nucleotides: TGTGCCAGCAGCCCCGACAGGGGCTACGAGCAGTACTTC. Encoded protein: CASSPDRGYEQYF.

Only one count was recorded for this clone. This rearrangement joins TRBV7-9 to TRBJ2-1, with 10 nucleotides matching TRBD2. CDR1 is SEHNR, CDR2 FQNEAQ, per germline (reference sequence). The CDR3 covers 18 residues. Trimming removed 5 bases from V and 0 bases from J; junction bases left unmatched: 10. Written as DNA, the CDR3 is TGTGCCAGCAGCCCCCCCCTCCGACTAGCGGGCTCCTACAATGAGCAGTTCTTC. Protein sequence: CASSPPLRLAGSYNEQFF. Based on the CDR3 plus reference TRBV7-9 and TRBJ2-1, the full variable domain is DTGVSQNPRHKITKRGQNVTFRCDPISEHNRLYWYRQTLGQGPEFLTYFQNEAQLEKSRLLSDRFSAERPKGSFSTLEIQRTEQGDSAMYLCASSPPLRLAGSYNEQFFGPGTRLTVL.

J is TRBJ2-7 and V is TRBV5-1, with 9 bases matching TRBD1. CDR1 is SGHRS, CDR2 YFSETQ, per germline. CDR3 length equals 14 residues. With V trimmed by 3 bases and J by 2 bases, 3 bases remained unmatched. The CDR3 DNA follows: TGCGCCAGCAGCTGGGGGGACAGGGCCTACGAGCAGTACTTC. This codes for CASSWGDRAYEQYF.

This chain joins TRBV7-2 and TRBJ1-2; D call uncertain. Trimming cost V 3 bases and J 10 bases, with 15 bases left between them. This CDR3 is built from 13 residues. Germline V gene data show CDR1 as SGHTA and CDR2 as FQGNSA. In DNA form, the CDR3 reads TGTGCCAGCAGCTTCGGTACAGTGTCTCTCTACACCTTC. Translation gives CASSFGTVSLYTF.

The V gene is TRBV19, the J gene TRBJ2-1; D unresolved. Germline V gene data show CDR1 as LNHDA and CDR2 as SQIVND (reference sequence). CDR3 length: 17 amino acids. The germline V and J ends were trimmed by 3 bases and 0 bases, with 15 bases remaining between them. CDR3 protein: CASSMARSRRSYNEQFF. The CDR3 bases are TGTGCCAGTAGTATGGCGCGTAGCCGCCGCTCCTACAATGAGCAGTTCTTC.

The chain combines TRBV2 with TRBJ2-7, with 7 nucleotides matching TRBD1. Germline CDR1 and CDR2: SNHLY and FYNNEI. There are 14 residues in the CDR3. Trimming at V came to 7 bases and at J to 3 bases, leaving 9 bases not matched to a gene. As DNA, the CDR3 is TGTGCCAGCACCAGAAGGGGACAGAGCTACGAGCAGTACTTC. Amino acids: CASTRRGQSYEQYF.

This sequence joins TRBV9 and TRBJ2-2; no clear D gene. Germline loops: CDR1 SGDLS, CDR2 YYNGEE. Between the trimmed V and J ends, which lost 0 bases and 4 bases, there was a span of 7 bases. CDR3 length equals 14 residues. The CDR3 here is CASSVVTGTGELFF. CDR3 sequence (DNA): TGTGCCAGCAGCGTAGTTACGGGCACCGGGGAGCTGTTTTTT.